Shown below are 16 T cell receptor beta chains from a single sample sequenced in a study of blood T cell repertoires in COVID-19. The table came from immunoSEQ multiplex PCR; TCRdb's copy has only in-frame clones and leaves some out. Of 150,000 to 200,000 clones listed, under 90% are singletons. Sample: peripheral blood. These receptors were taken from a middle-aged man with acute or convalescent COVID-19.

The rearrangement uses TRBV7-6 and TRBJ1-4; possible D gene TRBD1, 6 bases. Per the germline V gene, CDR1 is SGHVS and CDR2 is FNYEAQ. The CDR3 is 15 amino acids. V lost 5 bases and J lost 3, with 13 bases in between. CDR3 sequence: CASSPEGEPNEKLFF. CDR3 DNA sequence: TGTGCCAGCAGCCCCGAGGGGGAACCTAATGAAAAACTGTTTTTT.

The V call is TRBV4-1, the J call TRBJ1-5, with TRBD1 identical over 7 bases. The CDR3 length is 14 residues. Germline V lookup: CDR1 MGHRA, CDR2 YSYEKL. V was pared by 4 bases and J by 4 bases, with 4 bases of the junction left unmatched. CDR3 sequence: CASSPGQSNQPQHF. DNA of the CDR3: TGCGCCAGCAGCCCGGGACAGTCAAATCAGCCCCAGCATTTT.

The sample holds a few counts of this clone. V is TRBV11-2 and J is TRBJ2-7; possible D gene TRBD2, 7 bases. The CDR3 is 14 residues long. Per the germline V gene, CDR1 is SGHAT and CDR2 is FQNNGV. The V end lost 8 bases, the J end lost 2 bases, and 16 bases lay between the germline ends. In nucleotides, the CDR3 is TGTGCCAGCCAGAGGCGGGGGCCAACCTACGAGCAGTACTTC. The encoded protein is CASQRRGPTYEQYF.

V and J are TRBV18 and TRBJ1-2; 9 bases line up with TRBD1. The length of the CDR3 is 16 residues. CDR1 and CDR2 from the germline V gene are KGHSH and LQKENI. The V gene end was trimmed by 0 bases and the J gene end by 8 bases; junction bases not matched to a gene: 10. CDR3 sequence: CASSPPGTRTGEGYTF. In DNA form, the CDR3 reads TGTGCCAGCTCACCACCGGGGACTCGGACAGGGGAAGGCTACACCTTC.

This rearrangement joins TRBV19 to TRBJ2-5; the match to TRBD2 covers 12 bases. The germline V gene has CDR1 LNHDA and CDR2 SQIVND (reference sequence). This CDR3 comprises 15 residues. V gave up 3 bases and J gave up 4 bases; unmatched junction bases: 3. The CDR3 DNA follows: TGTGCCAGTAGTATCCTAGCGGGGGGGCTAGAGACCCAGTACTTC. Residues: CASSILAGGLETQYF.

This chain connects TRBV12-5 to TRBJ2-3; D is ambiguous. The CDR3 totals 13 residues. Trimming shortened V by 5 bases and J by 4 bases, and 10 bases separated the two germline ends. From germline, CDR1 is LGHNT and CDR2 FRNRAP. In DNA, the CDR3 is TGTGCTAGTGGTCCGCCCACGGCAGATACGCAGTATTTT. Amino acids: CASGPPTADTQYF.

A few counts support this clone. The chain couples TRBV29-1 to TRBJ2-7; 7 bases agree with TRBD1. Germline values: CDR1 SQVTM, CDR2 ANQGSEA. The CDR3 is 12 amino acids. V lost 4 bases, J lost 2 bases, and 2 bases stayed unmatched. CDR3 region: CSVGTGAYEQYF. As DNA, the CDR3 is TGCAGCGTTGGGACAGGAGCCTACGAGCAGTACTTC.

This chain connects TRBV2 to TRBJ2-4; D is possibly TRBD1 (5 bases). The ends were cut back, 1 base at V and 6 bases at J, with 10 bases in the middle. The CDR3 runs 14 residues. The V gene's germline CDR1 is SNHLY and CDR2 FYNNEI. The CDR3 DNA reads as TGTGCCAGCAGTGAAGGACAGCCGGTAAACATTCAGTACTTC. Its translation: CASSEGQPVNIQYF.

This clone was observed a few times. The V gene is TRBV11-1, the J gene TRBJ2-7; 8 positions match TRBD1. CDR1 SGHAT and CDR2 FQDESV come from the germline V gene (reference sequence). The CDR3 contains 14 residues. Trimming took 1 base from V and 3 from J; bases not matched to a gene: 2. Here the CDR3 reads CASSLVGTGYEQYF. The CDR3, as DNA: TGTGCCAGCAGCTTAGTAGGGACAGGCTACGAGCAGTACTTC.

The J gene is TRBJ2-3, the V gene TRBV3-1 (or the pseudogene TRBV3-2); possible D gene TRBD2, 6 bases. V lost 6 bases and J lost 10, with 17 bases in between. The CDR3 is made up of 13 amino acids. Germline CDR1 LGHDT, CDR2 YNNKEL (reference sequence). The CDR3: CASRSPTSSAQYF. The CDR3 DNA follows: TGTGCCAGCAGGTCCCCGACTAGTTCGGCGCAGTATTTT.

This clone was observed a single time. The chain recombines TRBV18 with TRBJ2-7, with TRBD1 identical over 8 bases. The J segment lost 9 bases and the V segment lost 4 bases, leaving 14 bases of the junction unmatched. The CDR3 spans 15 residues. CDR1 is KGHSH, CDR2 LQKENI, per germline. The DNA of the CDR3 is TGTGCCAGCTCACGCAAGACAGGGGTATTGGGCTCGCAGTACTTC. It codes for CASSRKTGVLGSQYF. The variable domain in full, with the rest retrieved from reference TRBV18 and TRBJ2-7, is NAGVMQNPRHLVRRRGQEARLRCSPMKGHSHVYWYRQLPEEGLKFMVYLQKENIIDESGMPKERFSAEFPKEGPSILRIQQVVRGDSAAYFCASSRKTGVLGSQYFGPGTRLTVT.

This clone was recorded once. The V and J genes are TRBV7-2 and TRBJ2-1; 11 bases are a match to TRBD2. Germline CDR1 SGHTA, CDR2 FQGNSA. The CDR3 contains 18 residues. J was trimmed by 1 base and V by 0 bases; bases with no gene match: 5. CDR3 DNA sequence: TGTGCCAGCAGCTTAGCTAGCGGGGGGGCAGGGTCCTACAATGAGCAGTTCTTC. Translating gives CASSLASGGAGSYNEQFF.

This sequence joins TRBV7-2 and TRBJ2-3; perhaps TRBD2 as D (6 bases). Trimming took off 2 bases at V and 2 bases at J, with 14 bases between the two ends. CDR1 and CDR2 (germline): SGHTA, FQGNSA. CDR3 length: 16 residues. Here the CDR3 DNA reads TGTGCCAGCAGCTTAAGGGGACTTTTATCCACAGATACGCAGTATTTT. This codes for CASSLRGLLSTDTQYF.

This chain links TRBV19 with TRBJ2-1; 9 nucleotides match TRBD2. Germline-derived CDR1 and CDR2 are LNHDA and SQIVND (reference sequence). This CDR3 region has 17 residues. V lost 4 bases and J lost 7; bases outside the gene matches: 14. Here the CDR3 reads CASSTALWAGGPNEQFF. CDR3 DNA sequence: TGTGCCAGTAGTACCGCCCTTTGGGCGGGGGGGCCGAATGAGCAGTTCTTC. The full variable domain, completed using reference TRBV19 and TRBJ2-1, is DGGITQSPKYLFRKEGQNVTLSCEQNLNHDAMYWYRQDPGQGLRLIYYSQIVNDFQKGDIAEGYSVSREKKESFPLTVTSAQKNPTAFYLCASSTALWAGGPNEQFFGPGTRLTVL.

This clone came up a few times. The rearrangement joins TRBV19 to TRBJ1-1; weak D call: TRBD1 (6 bases). In germline, CDR1 is LNHDA, CDR2 SQIVND (reference sequence). The ends were cut back, 4 bases at V and 1 base at J, with 10 bases in the middle. This CDR3 is built from 14 residues. CDR3 region: CASSNRETNTEAFF. CDR3 in DNA: TGTGCCAGTAGTAACAGGGAGACGAACACTGAAGCTTTCTTT.

The chain carries TRBV3-1 (or the pseudogene TRBV3-2) and TRBJ1-5, with D possibly being TRBD1 (5 bases). CDR1 is LGHDT, CDR2 YNNKEL, per germline (reference sequence). The CDR3 loop spans 13 amino acids. Trimming took off 4 bases at V and 4 bases at J, with 8 bases between the two ends. This CDR3 reads CASSPPGNQPQHF. CDR3 sequence (DNA): TGTGCCAGCAGCCCCCCAGGGAATCAGCCCCAGCATTTT.